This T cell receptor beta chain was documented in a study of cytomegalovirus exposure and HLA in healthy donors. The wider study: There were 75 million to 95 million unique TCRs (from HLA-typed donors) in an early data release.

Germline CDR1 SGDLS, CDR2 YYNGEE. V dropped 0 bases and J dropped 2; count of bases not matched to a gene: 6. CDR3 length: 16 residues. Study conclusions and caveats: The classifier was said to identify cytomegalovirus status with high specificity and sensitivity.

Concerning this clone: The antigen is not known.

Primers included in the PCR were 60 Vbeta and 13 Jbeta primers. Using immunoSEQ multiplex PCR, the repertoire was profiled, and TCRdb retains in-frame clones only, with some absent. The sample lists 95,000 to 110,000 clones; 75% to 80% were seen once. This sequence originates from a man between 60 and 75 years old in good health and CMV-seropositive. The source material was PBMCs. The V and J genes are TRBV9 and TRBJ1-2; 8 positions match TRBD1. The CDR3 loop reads CASSVGQGPLNYGYTF. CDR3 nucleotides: TGTGCCAGCAGCGTAGGACAGGGGCCACTAAACTATGGCTACACCTTC.